This T cell receptor beta chain was observed in a study of molecular identifiers for immune sequencing clone quantification (dated by TCRdb to between 2017 and 2018). As for the study more broadly: In a replicate experiment, RNA from about 21,000 or 97,000 naive CD8 T cells was split into five aliquots, four of which were sequenced. The study was a methods study using CD8 T cells to benchmark molecular-identifier clustering-based TCR repertoire sequencing (MIDCIRS) and TCR RNA copy counting. What the work shows at the level of the full study, not this receptor alone: Even against a background of approximately 1 million naive CD8 T cells, spiked-in Jurkat TCR RNA amounting to a single cell's worth was reported to be detectable. The naive libraries included spiked-in Jurkat TCR RNA (roughly nine copies' worth), and this Jurkat TCR RNA is not part of the donor repertoire. The sizes of highly expanded clones could end up underestimated when identical TCR molecules share a barcode. Modeling estimated about 3.3 recovered TCR RNA copies per cell, compared with 8.5 to 10 by digital PCR, which implies roughly 30% capture efficiency. In CMV-specific effector cells, over 97% of molecules were held by clones above 20 RNA copies, whereas under 1% of molecules were held by such clones in naive cells. When barcode sub-clustering was left out, chimeric consensus sequences inflated TCR diversity, with chimeras reaching as high as 47%.

This clonotype is judged medium-sized (0.01 to 0.1%). The antigen this receptor binds is unknown. Base qualities are not recorded, but no much larger clone differs from it by a single base. Library preparation was by PCR. The sequencer was a NextSeq 500. Bulk TCR libraries were generated as previously described, with the TCR primers listed in Table S5 used. Total RNA was purified with the Qiagen AllPrep DNA/RNA kit. Before any analysis, reads coming from multiple sequencing runs of the same library were combined into one pool. The source study handled its data this way. Reads were retained only if their TCR constant sequence matched exactly, and those retained reads were trimmed to 150 nt and grouped according to their 12-nt molecular barcodes. Within each barcode group, reads were sub-clustered at a 15% Levenshtein threshold, and quality-weighted consensus sequences were built per RNA molecule. Non-functional sequences were discarded, and so were lower-count sequences lying one edit away from another sequence. Barcode sub-clusters with fewer than 20% of the maximum read count were removed, based on fitting two negative binomial distributions. TCRdb itself trimmed the public reads at Q25 with fastp, ran MiXCR and retained productive beta chains. Each entry is one CDR3 protein sequence, shown with its most common DNA and genes. TCRdb assigned the V and J calls; the authors' analysis was not used. The sample has approximately 7,800 distinct CDR3 sequences on record, about a third of them singletons. The ten most abundant clones make up 6.5% to 9% of the sample.

Naive CD8 T cell libraries were made from about 20,000 to 1,000,000 sorted cells using 10%, 30% or 50% of purified RNA. On a BD FACSAria II, naive CD8 T cells were FACS-sorted as CD8+CD4-CCR7+CD45RA+ and collected into RLT Plus buffer. Detection sensitivity was tested by spiking Jurkat RNA equal to 9 to 10 TCR copies' worth into samples containing about 18,000-1,000,000 naive CD8 T cells. CD8 T cells were enriched using RosetteSep CD8+ T Cell Enrichment Cocktail and Ficoll-Paque, and the enriched cells then underwent ACK red cell lysis. The material sequenced was naive CD8+ T cells from blood, with Jurkat cell RNA spiked in. Interpreted using the paper, the cell subset or site label stands for: FACS-sorted CD8+CD4-CCR7+CD45RA+ naive T cells. This receptor was obtained from a human donor in good health. Some libraries in this study had Jurkat cell RNA spiked in.

The CDR3 protein: CASSSGGSPGELFF. DNA sequence: TGTGCCAGCAGCTCAGGGGGTTCCCCCGGGGAGCTGTTTTTT. This chain joins TRBV7-6 to TRBJ2-2; the junction holds 7 bases that match TRBD1. The germline V gene specifies SGHVS as CDR1 and FNYEAQ as CDR2. V trim: 4 bases; J trim: 6 bases; unmatched bases: 5. Inclusive of the bounding cysteine and phenylalanine, the CDR3 is 14 residues long. Only the CDR3 portion is preserved as DNA: 42 bases, with reading frame beginning at the first base.